The 14 T cell receptor beta chains below were found in one sample sequenced in a study of identical twins. Each CDR3 protein is one row after TCRdb ran MiXCR on the 5' RACE reads. The sample gives some 710,000 distinct CDR3 sequences, 5.5% to 6.5% of which show up once; roughly 2% is in the top ten. Sample: naive T cells sorted from blood. Source of these receptors: a man younger than 30 in good health.

Many counts were recorded for this clonotype. V gene TRBV4-1 combines with J gene TRBJ1-1; the D gene is possibly TRBD1 (5 bases). The germline V gene encodes CDR1 MGHRA and CDR2 YSYEKL. The CDR3 consists of 14 residues. Trimming took off 5 bases at V and 1 base at J, with 11 bases between the two ends. The CDR3 here is CASSGFGQNTEAFF. The CDR3 region has the DNA TGCGCCAGCAGCGGGTTTGGACAGAACACTGAAGCTTTCTTT.

J is TRBJ2-7 and V is TRBV5-6; D remains ambiguous. Germline loops: CDR1 SGHDT, CDR2 YYEEEE. The V end lost 4 bases, the J end lost 3 bases, and 11 bases lay between the germline ends. The CDR3 contains 13 residues. CDR3 sequence reads: CASSKTASYEQYV. CDR3 sequence (DNA): TGTGCCAGCAGCAAAACCGCGAGCTACGAGCAGTACGTC.

The CDR3 loop reads CASRSLLGQLYNEQFF. CDR3 sequence (DNA): TGTGCCAGCAGAAGCTTGCTGGGACAGCTCTACAATGAGCAGTTCTTC. This chain uses TRBV12-3 or TRBV12-4 with TRBJ2-1; 7 positions match TRBD1. CDR3 length: 16 residues. Trimming took 6 bases from V and 3 from J; bases not matched to a gene: 11.

The chain joins TRBV29-1 to TRBJ2-1; 14 bases match TRBD2. Germline V lookup: CDR1 SQVTM, CDR2 ANQGSEA. Losses at the gene ends were 4 bases for V and 8 bases for J; bases not matched to a gene: 7. CDR3 length: 15 residues. This CDR3 is CSVGGTSGSVHEQFF. For the CDR3, the DNA is TGCAGCGTTGGGGGGACTAGCGGGAGTGTCCATGAGCAGTTCTTC.

This clonotype appeared many times. The chain employs TRBV3-1 and TRBJ2-1; D gene ambiguous. The V and J ends lost 5 bases and 8 bases respectively, with 10 bases between them. The CDR3 extends over 12 amino acids. Germline lookup yields CDR1 LGHDT and CDR2 YNNKEL (reference sequence). The CDR3 sequence is CASSKRTDEQFF. CDR3 in DNA: TGTGCCAGCAGCAAAAGGACCGATGAGCAGTTCTTC.

Only a few counts were recorded for this clonotype. This chain connects TRBV6-5 to TRBJ2-7; 9 nucleotides match TRBD1. Trimming took 2 bases from V and 4 from J; bases not matched to a gene: 6. This CDR3 is 15 amino acids long. CDR1 is MNHEY and CDR2 is SVGAGI in the germline V gene. The chain's CDR3 is CASSYTGTGRYEQYF. The CDR3 nucleotides are TGTGCCAGCAGTTACACCGGGACAGGGCGTTACGAGCAGTACTTC.

Many counts were recorded for this clonotype. The gene calls are TRBV10-2 and TRBJ2-3; 15 nucleotides match TRBD2. CDR3 length: 17 amino acids. After removal of 5 bases from V and 3 bases from J, the junction contained 6 bases not matched to a gene. Germline values: CDR1 WSHSY, CDR2 SAAADI. Here the CDR3 DNA reads TGCGCCAGCAGTCGTATCGGACTAGCGGGAGGGACAGATACGCAGTATTTT. Amino acid sequence: CASSRIGLAGGTDTQYF.

This clonotype was counted many times. This chain links TRBV12-3 or TRBV12-4 with TRBJ2-3; D gene unclear. With 3 bases removed from V and 0 bases from J, the gap between germline ends came to 10 bases. This CDR3 spans 15 amino acids. CDR3 region: CASSFETASTDTQYF. As DNA, the CDR3 is TGTGCCAGCAGTTTTGAGACGGCTAGCACAGATACGCAGTATTTT.

This clonotype was counted between two and nine times. This sequence joins TRBV20-1 and TRBJ2-3, with 7 nucleotides matching TRBD2. The CDR3 extends over 14 amino acids. Germline values: CDR1 DFQATT, CDR2 SNEGSKA (reference sequence). V lost 8 bases and J lost 2; bases outside the gene matches: 10. The CDR3 bases are TGCAGTACAAAGCGGGGCTACGACACAGATACGCAGTATTTT. It translates to CSTKRGYDTDTQYF.

This clonotype occurred many times. The rearrangement links TRBV6-5 to TRBJ2-2; D may be TRBD1 or TRBD2 (6 bases each). V lost 2 bases and J 6 bases, leaving 10 bases between the germline ends. This CDR3 spans 14 amino acids. The germline V gene has CDR1 MNHEY and CDR2 SVGAGI. Here the CDR3 reads CASSYKGGAGELFF. CDR3 nucleotides: TGTGCCAGCAGTTACAAGGGGGGTGCCGGGGAGCTGTTTTTT.

The chain links TRBV4-1 to TRBJ2-5, with D perhaps given as TRBD1 or TRBD2 (5 bases each). CDR1 is MGHRA, CDR2 YSYEKL, per germline. V was trimmed by 6 bases and J by 7 bases, leaving 15 bases between them. The CDR3 totals 13 residues. The CDR3 DNA follows: TGCGCCAGCAGTCTCGAGGGGTCGGGGACCCAGTACTTC. Protein: CASSLEGSGTQYF.

This clonotype was seen a few times. This chain uses TRBV6-6 with TRBJ2-4; no clear D gene. Germline CDR1 is MNHNY and CDR2 is SVGAGI (reference sequence). The CDR3 is made up of 13 amino acids. Deletions cut 7 bases from V and 6 bases from J, with 13 bases between. CDR3: CASILTGSNIQYF. The DNA for the CDR3 is TGTGCCAGCATTTTGACTGGATCAAACATTCAGTACTTC.

This clonotype was seen repeatedly, ten times or more. The chain is built from TRBV9 and TRBJ2-7; 10 bases align to TRBD2. Germline V gene sequence: CDR1 SGDLS, CDR2 YYNGEE. The CDR3 has 16 residues. V shed 3 bases and J 3 bases; nucleotides not matched to a gene: 9. CDR3 in amino acids: CASSGPRTSGHYEQYF. The CDR3 DNA reads TGTGCCAGCAGCGGCCCCCGGACTAGCGGCCACTACGAGCAGTACTTC.

This clonotype was detected only a few times. The CDR3 nucleotides read TGTGCCCCCATAACGTCGTACTTC. It translates to CAPITSYF. This chain connects TRBV24-1 to TRBJ2-7; D gene uncertain. Germline-derived CDR1 and CDR2 are KGHDR and SFDVKD. V shed 12 bases and J shed 12 bases, with 11 bases lying between them. This CDR3 is 8 amino acids long.